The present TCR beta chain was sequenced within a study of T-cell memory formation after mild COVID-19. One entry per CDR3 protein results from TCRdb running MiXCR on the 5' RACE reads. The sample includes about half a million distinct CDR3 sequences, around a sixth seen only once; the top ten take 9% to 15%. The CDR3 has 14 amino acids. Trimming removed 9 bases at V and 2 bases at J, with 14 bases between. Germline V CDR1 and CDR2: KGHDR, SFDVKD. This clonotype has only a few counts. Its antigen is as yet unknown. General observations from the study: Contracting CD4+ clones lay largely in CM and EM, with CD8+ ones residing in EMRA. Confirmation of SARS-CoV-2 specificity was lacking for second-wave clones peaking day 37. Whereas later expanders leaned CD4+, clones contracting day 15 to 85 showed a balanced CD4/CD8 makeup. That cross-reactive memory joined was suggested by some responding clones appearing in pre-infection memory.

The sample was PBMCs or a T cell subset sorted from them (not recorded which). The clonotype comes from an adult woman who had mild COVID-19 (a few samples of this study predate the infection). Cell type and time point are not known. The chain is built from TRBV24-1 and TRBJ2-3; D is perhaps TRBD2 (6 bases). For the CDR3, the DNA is TGTGCCACCGCCCGCGGAGGGAACACAGATACGCAGTATTTT. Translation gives CATARGGNTDTQYF.